This T cell receptor beta chain was documented in a study of T cell repertoires in cytomegalovirus infection. As for the study in general: Recently identified HLA-C-restricted and well-studied HLA-B-restricted CMV epitopes were used.

Notes on the study in general: Public TCR beta family frequency separated CMV-and-HLA carriers, including in an independent cohort.

A remark on this clonotype: Its antigen is unidentified.

A single record per CDR3 protein comes from TCRdb applying MiXCR to the reads. Of roughly 80,000 distinct CDR3 sequences in the sample, roughly a quarter were seen once. CDR1 MNHEY and CDR2 SVGEGT come from the germline V gene. The CDR3 sequence is 16 residues long. Trimming removed 6 bases from V and 0 bases from J, with 15 bases in between. The source material was CD8+ T cells from cultured PBMCs, sampled from culture after CMV antigen stimulation. The TCR comes from a human donor in good health (CMV status not recorded). Some clones in this sample may be carry-over from other donors' samples. The V gene is TRBV6-2 or TRBV6-3, the J gene TRBJ2-1, with D perhaps being TRBD1 or TRBD2 (5 bases each). DNA for the CDR3: TGTGCCAGCAGGGTCGGGGCCTTCAGCTCCTACAATGAGCAGTTCTTC. It translates to CASRVGAFSSYNEQFF.